These 11 T cell receptor beta chains came from one sample sequenced in a study of vaccination effects on CD4 cells after COVID-19. Their antigen targets remain unknown. Sequencing was preceded by expansion of antigen-specific CD4+ T cells with viral peptide pools in the ViraFEST assay. Upon completion of around ten days in culture, CD4+ T cells were isolated. PCR-confirmed SARS-CoV-2 infection occurred in the person between March and December 2020. Here immunoSEQ multiplex PCR was the method, and the copy in TCRdb shows in-frame clones only, minus some. This table holds some 56,000 clones, more than 65% found once. The specimen comprised CD4+ T cells from PBMCs cultured with HIV peptides, sampled before COVID-19 vaccination. Regarding subset: HIV-1 Nef peptide pool negative control/reference culture. The source of these receptors is a human donor who had a prior SARS-CoV-2 infection.

The rearrangement links TRBV15 to TRBJ1-5; D perhaps matches TRBD1 (5 bases). V gave up 1 base and J gave up 2 bases, with 6 bases separating them. The CDR3 is 14 amino acids. The germline CDR1 and CDR2 sequences are LNHNV and YYDKDF (reference sequence). The chain's CDR3 is CATSRAGGNQPQHF. The CDR3 DNA sequence: TGTGCCACCAGCAGAGCGGGGGGCAATCAGCCCCAGCATTTT.

The gene calls are TRBV5-4 and TRBJ2-2; TRBD2 matches 8 bases. The V and J ends lost 4 bases and 5 bases, in that order; junction bases with no gene match: 10. Germline CDR1 and CDR2: SGHNT and YYREEE (reference sequence). The CDR3 runs 16 residues. CDR3 DNA sequence: TGTGCCAGCAGCCCGGGAGGGGGGCTGAGGACCGGGGAGCTGTTTTTT. Translating gives CASSPGGGLRTGELFF.

The chain joins TRBV19 to TRBJ2-1, with D tentatively TRBD2 (5 bases). With 4 bases removed from V and 5 bases from J, the gap between germline ends came to 15 bases. Looked up from germline, CDR1 is LNHDA and CDR2 is SQIVND (reference sequence). CDR3 size: 15 residues. The CDR3 here is CASSTRTGADNEQFF. The CDR3 DNA follows: TGTGCCAGTAGTACCCGGACTGGCGCCGACAATGAGCAGTTCTTC.

The chain employs TRBV27 and TRBJ2-7; 10 nucleotides align to TRBD2. The CDR3 consists of 13 residues. Germline V gives CDR1 MNHEY, CDR2 SMNVEV (reference sequence). Losses at the gene ends were 6 bases for V and 2 bases for J; bases not matched to a gene: 1. CDR3 coding DNA: TGTGCCAGCAGGAGCGGGAGGGCCTACGAGCAGTACTTC. This gives the protein CASRSGRAYEQYF.

The CDR3 DNA is TGTGCCAGCAGCAAAGTTGGAATCGAGCGGAAGGCTTTCACAGATACGCAGTATTTT. This codes for CASSKVGIERKAFTDTQYF. The rearrangement joins TRBV21-1 to TRBJ2-3; TRBD2, the D gene given by the table, was not confirmed from the DNA. TRBV21-1 is reported as a pseudogene. The CDR3 is 19 residues long.

The chain carries TRBV25-1 and TRBJ2-5, with 8 bases aligning to TRBD2. The V segment lost 9 bases and the J segment 5 bases; nucleotides outside the gene matches: 11. CDR1 and CDR2 (germline): MGHDK, SYGVNS. This CDR3 spans 14 amino acids. The CDR3 nucleotides read TGTGCCAGTAGGGTTCCGGGGGGGCGGGAGACCCAGTACTTC. Translated, it gives CASRVPGGRETQYF.

The chain couples TRBV6-2 or TRBV6-3 to TRBJ2-7; 11 nucleotides line up with TRBD1. This CDR3 comprises 19 residues. With V trimmed by 0 bases and J by 3 bases, 13 bases remained unmatched. The germline V gene encodes CDR1 MNHEY and CDR2 SVGEGT. As DNA, the CDR3 is TGTGCCAGCAGTTACTCACGGAGAACGAGGACAGGGGGCTTCTACGAGCAGTACTTC. Its translation: CASSYSRRTRTGGFYEQYF.

The chain is built from TRBV19 and TRBJ1-5; D perhaps matches TRBD1 (6 bases). Germline CDR1 reads LNHDA; CDR2 reads SQIVND (reference sequence). The ends were cut back, 3 bases at V and 6 bases at J, with 15 bases in the middle. The CDR3 contains 15 residues. The CDR3 DNA follows: TGTGCCAGTAGTATCGCGTGGGCAGGGGTTCAGCCCCAGCATTTT. It translates to CASSIAWAGVQPQHF.

This sequence joins TRBV7-9 and TRBJ2-7; 9 bases fit TRBD2. The germline gives CDR1 SEHNR, CDR2 FQNEAQ (reference sequence). The CDR3 loop spans 16 amino acids. J lost 0 bases, V lost 5 bases, and 8 bases had no gene match. CDR3 residues: CASSPTSGPTSYEQYF. CDR3 sequence (DNA): TGTGCCAGCAGCCCTACTAGCGGGCCGACCTCCTACGAGCAGTACTTC.

The chain carries TRBV7-2 and TRBJ2-4; D possibly corresponds to TRBD1 (6 bases). In germline, CDR1 is SGHTA, CDR2 FQGNSA. The CDR3 contains 12 residues. Trimming pared 1 base from V and 15 bases from J, leaving 13 bases between. CDR3 DNA: TGTGCCAGCAGCTTAGACAGGGTCATCGGGTACTTC. Protein: CASSLDRVIGYF.

The chain links TRBV5-1 to TRBJ1-3; D not certain. The CDR3 extends over 15 amino acids. Germline CDR1 and CDR2: SGHRS and YFSETQ. Trimming removed 0 bases at V and 4 bases at J, with 11 bases between. The CDR3 region is CASSLDAVSGNTIYF. CDR3 coding DNA: TGCGCCAGCAGCTTGGATGCAGTATCCGGAAACACCATATATTTT. Full variable domain (missing parts from reference TRBV5-1 and TRBJ1-3): KAGVTQTPRYLIKTRGQQVTLSCSPISGHRSVSWYQQTPGQGLQFLFEYFSETQRNKGNFPGRFSGRQFSNSRSEMNVSTLELGDSALYLCASSLDAVSGNTIYFGEGSWLTVV.